This TCR beta chain is drawn from a study of blood T cell repertoires in COVID-19. Turning to the study itself: Both acute and convalescent COVID-19 samples were obtained from the United States, Italy and Spain. PBMCs, B-cell-depleted T cells, or T cells were the source of the cDNA or gDNA that made up the material.

This clone was recorded once. Other DNA sequences within the sample encode an identical CDR3. Trimming removed 2 bases at V and 3 bases at J, with 7 bases between. The CDR3 is made up of 13 amino acids. Profiled with immunoSEQ multiplex PCR; TCRdb holds only in-frame clones, not every one. The sample shows some 100,000 clones, 70% to 90% of them seen only once. The sequence was obtained from an older woman with acute or convalescent COVID-19. Sequencing input: peripheral blood. The genes are TRBV12-3 or TRBV12-4 and TRBJ1-1; D gene ambiguous. CDR3 protein: CASSLRGDTEAFF. The CDR3 bases are TGTGCCAGCAGTTTACGGGGAGACACTGAAGCTTTCTTT.